These 32 T cell receptor beta chains were all obtained from the same sample, sequenced in a study of blood T cells in healthy people across ages. Together with a sample-barcoded 5' primer, a J-beta primer mix was included in a second PCR lasting roughly 7 to 11 cycles. TCRdb fed the 5' RACE reads into MiXCR, producing one record per CDR3 protein. The sample holds 1.5 million to 2 million distinct CDR3 sequences, about 32% seen once. The specimen was blood. The receptors were sampled from a woman in her 30s in good health.

The rearrangement uses TRBV10-3 and TRBJ2-3, with 10 bases that match TRBD1. The CDR3 spans 15 residues. Trimming at V came to 2 bases and at J to 4 bases, leaving 3 bases not matched to a gene. Germline CDR1 and CDR2: ENHRY and SYGVKD. CDR3 loop: CAISEGGTGADTQYF. CDR3 DNA sequence: TGTGCCATCAGTGAGGGCGGGACAGGGGCAGATACGCAGTATTTT.

The chain is built from TRBV3-1 and TRBJ2-2; 9 nucleotides agree with TRBD1. This CDR3 region has 17 residues. With 4 bases clipped from V and 1 base from J, the junction kept 7 bases outside the gene matches. CDR1 is LGHDT, CDR2 YNNKEL, per germline (reference sequence). The DNA of the CDR3 is TGTGCCAGCAGCCCCAGACCGGACAGGGGGAACACCGGGGAGCTGTTTTTT. Encoded protein: CASSPRPDRGNTGELFF.

This clonotype was seen a few times. V and J are TRBV20-1 and TRBJ2-1; D is perhaps TRBD2 (5 bases). Germline V gene sequence: CDR1 DFQATT, CDR2 SNEGSKA (reference sequence). The CDR3 is 14 amino acids. Trimming shortened V by 2 bases and J by 1 base, and 9 bases separated the two germline ends. As DNA, the CDR3 is TGCAGTGCTAGACAGGCGGGTTCCTACAATGAGCAGTTCTTC. It specifies CSARQAGSYNEQFF.

V is TRBV3-1 and J is TRBJ2-4; D is possibly TRBD2 (5 bases). Germline CDR1 and CDR2: LGHDT and YNNKEL (reference sequence). The V and J ends lost 5 bases and 8 bases respectively, with 19 bases between them. The CDR3 runs 15 residues. The CDR3 nucleotides are TGTGCCAGCAGCTCCTCTACGGCCACGAGGGACATTCAGTACTTC. Translating gives CASSSSTATRDIQYF.

This chain joins TRBV3-1 and TRBJ2-4, with 8 bases lining up with TRBD1. With the DNA end fitting TRBJ2-7 better, the J assignment may be wrong. The CDR3 has 17 residues. CDR1 is LGHDT, CDR2 YNNKEL, per germline (reference sequence). The CDR3 region is CASSQGPGTGGSYEQYF. The CDR3 bases are TGTGCCAGCAGCCAAGGTCCCGGGACAGGCGGTTCCTACGAGCAGTACTTC.

CDR3 in amino acids: CASSLFGGGAKNIQYF. Written as DNA, the CDR3 is TGTGCCAGCAGTTTATTTGGCGGAGGAGCCAAAAACATTCAGTACTTC. This chain links TRBV28 with TRBJ2-4; D perhaps matches TRBD2 (5 bases). V shed 1 base and J shed 0 bases, with 10 bases lying between them. CDR1 and CDR2 from the germline V gene are MDHEN and SYDVKM. This CDR3 comprises 16 residues.

This rearrangement joins TRBV6-5 to TRBJ1-5; D may be TRBD1 (6 bases). V gave up 6 bases and J gave up 3 bases, with 15 bases separating them. This CDR3 is built from 15 residues. Germline lookup yields CDR1 MNHEY and CDR2 SVGAGI. CDR3 coding DNA: TGTGCCAGCAGCAGGGGAGCCAGGGCCAATCAGCCCCAGCATTTT. Its translation is CASSRGARANQPQHF.

The rearrangement uses TRBV5-1 and TRBJ2-3; 10 nucleotides match TRBD2. Germline CDR1 SGHRS, CDR2 YFSETQ. CDR3 size: 16 residues. After removal of 4 bases from V and 4 bases from J, the junction contained 9 bases not matched to a gene. CDR3 loop: CASSVQAGGGADTQYF. For the CDR3, the DNA is TGCGCCAGCAGCGTTCAAGCGGGAGGGGGGGCAGATACGCAGTATTTT.

This sequence joins TRBV5-1 and TRBJ2-4; D might be TRBD1 (5 bases). Per the germline V gene, CDR1 is SGHRS and CDR2 is YFSETQ. This CDR3 is built from 15 residues. Trimming shortened V by 3 bases and J by 4 bases, and 14 bases separated the two germline ends. The CDR3 spells CASSSDDRTKNIQYF. CDR3 nucleotides: TGCGCCAGCAGCTCGGACGACAGAACAAAAAACATTCAGTACTTC.

V is TRBV5-1 and J is TRBJ2-5; 7 nucleotides agree with TRBD2. Per germline, CDR1 SGHRS and CDR2 YFSETQ. This CDR3 comprises 16 residues. The trim removed 4 bases at V and 4 bases at J, leaving 13 bases unmatched. The DNA of the CDR3 is TGCGCCAGCAGCCCCTTGGGGGGGACGTGGGGAGAGACCCAGTACTTC. Its translation is CASSPLGGTWGETQYF.

In its sample, this clonotype was seen a few times. The chain couples TRBV5-1 to TRBJ1-5, with 7 bases matching TRBD1. Germline assignment: CDR1 SGHRS and CDR2 YFSETQ. J gave up 0 bases and V 2 bases, and 2 bases lay outside the gene matches. The CDR3 is 15 residues long. CDR3 in amino acids: CASSFTGDSNQPQHF. CDR3 bases: TGCGCCAGCAGCTTTACAGGGGATAGCAATCAGCCCCAGCATTTT. Filled out from reference TRBV5-1 and TRBJ1-5, the complete variable domain reads KAGVTQTPRYLIKTRGQQVTLSCSPISGHRSVSWYQQTPGQGLQFLFEYFSETQRNKGNFPGRFSGRQFSNSRSEMNVSTLELGDSALYLCASSFTGDSNQPQHFGDGTRLSIL.

This clonotype was seen more than once but under ten times. The chain couples TRBV15 to TRBJ2-7; tentatively, D is TRBD2 (5 bases). V lost 1 base, J lost 0 bases, and 13 bases lay in between. Germline V CDR1 and CDR2: LNHNV, YYDKDF (reference sequence). This CDR3 region has 16 residues. Written as DNA, the CDR3 is TGTGCCACCAGCAGAGGAGGGTTCCCGAGCTCCTACGAGCAGTACTTC. Its translation: CATSRGGFPSSYEQYF.

This rearrangement joins TRBV6-6 to TRBJ2-5, with D possibly matching TRBD2 (6 bases). The CDR3 has 14 amino acids. CDR1 and CDR2 (germline): MNHNY, SVGAGI (reference sequence). V was clipped by 2 bases and J by 2 bases, with 9 bases between them. CDR3 nucleotides: TGTGCCAGCAGTTACGGCGGGGCACAAGAGACCCAGTACTTC. It codes for CASSYGGAQETQYF.

This chain links TRBV13 with TRBJ2-4, with D maybe TRBD1 (6 bases). The CDR3 has 15 residues. Trimming stripped 5 bases from V and 1 base from J, with 12 bases between. Per germline, CDR1 PRHDT and CDR2 FYEKMQ (reference sequence). For the CDR3, the DNA is TGTGCCAGCAGCCCAGGGGTTTTGGCCAAAAACATTCAGTACTTC. It codes for CASSPGVLAKNIQYF.

Details on this clonotype: With a much larger clone just one base away, this may be a read error. The chain has TRBV7-9 and TRBJ2-1; possibly TRBD2 for D (6 bases). The CDR3 sequence is 16 residues long. Germline CDR1 and CDR2: SEHNR and FQNEAQ (reference sequence). The CDR3: CASSLERPRGYNEQLF. DNA for the CDR3: TGTGCCAGCAGCTTAGAGAGGCCGCGGGGCTACAATGAGCAGCTCTTC. The whole variable domain, filled in from reference TRBV7-9 and TRBJ2-1, reads DTGVSQNPRHKITKRGQNVTFRCDPISEHNRLYWYRQTLGQGPEFLTYFQNEAQLEKSRLLSDRFSAERPKGSFSTLEIQRTEQGDSAMYLCASSLERPRGYNEQLFGPGTRLTVL.

CDR3: CASSVAMSLADTQYF. DNA of the CDR3: TGTGCCAGCAGCGTAGCGATGTCTCTCGCAGATACGCAGTATTTT. The V call is TRBV9, the J call TRBJ2-3; D not resolved. From germline, CDR1 is SGDLS and CDR2 YYNGEE. Trimming took off 0 bases at V and 4 bases at J, with 12 bases between the two ends. The CDR3 sequence is 15 residues long.

The rearrangement joins TRBV7-2 to TRBJ2-3; TRBD1 aligns across 7 bases. Germline-derived CDR1 and CDR2 are SGHTA and FQGNSA. This CDR3 comprises 12 residues. The V segment lost 4 bases and the J segment 9 bases; nucleotides outside the gene matches: 4. The chain's CDR3 is CASSYDRVTQYF. The CDR3 DNA follows: TGTGCCAGCAGCTACGACAGGGTAACGCAGTATTTT.

This chain connects TRBV20-1 to TRBJ2-3; 8 bases fit TRBD2. The CDR3 is 15 residues long. The germline V gene has CDR1 DFQATT and CDR2 SNEGSKA (reference sequence). V dropped 1 base and J dropped 2; count of bases not matched to a gene: 5. The CDR3, as DNA: TGCAGTGCTAGAGTTAGCGGGGTACTCACAGATACGCAGTATTTT. Its protein product is CSARVSGVLTDTQYF.

This clonotype was seen only a few times. This chain links TRBV27 with TRBJ2-1, with D uncertain. Per germline, CDR1 MNHEY and CDR2 SMNVEV (reference sequence). The CDR3 length is 14 residues. Trimming took off 5 bases at V and 4 bases at J, with 12 bases between the two ends. CDR3 sequence (DNA): TGTGCCAGCAGTCCCTCGGGCCAATACAATGAGCAGTTCTTC. Its protein is CASSPSGQYNEQFF.

This clonotype appeared a single time. The chain employs TRBV9 and TRBJ2-5; possible D gene TRBD2, 7 bases. Trimming shortened V by 0 bases and J by 3 bases, and 12 bases separated the two germline ends. Germline V gene lookup returns CDR1 SGDLS and CDR2 YYNGEE. The length of the CDR3 is 15 residues. The CDR3, as DNA: TGTGCCAGCAGCGTAGGACGGGGGGCGGAAGAGACCCAGTACTTC. It codes for CASSVGRGAEETQYF. The full variable domain, rest sourced from reference TRBV9 and TRBJ2-5, is DSGVTQTPKHLITATGQRVTLRCSPRSGDLSVYWYQQSLDQGLQFLIQYYNGEERAKGNILERFSAQQFPDLHSELNLSSLELGDSALYFCASSVGRGAEETQYFGPGTRLLVL.

V gene TRBV28 combines with J gene TRBJ1-2; D possibly corresponds to TRBD1 (5 bases). This CDR3 has 17 amino acids. Germline lookup yields CDR1 MDHEN and CDR2 SYDVKM. The ends were cut back, 7 bases at V and 5 bases at J, with 26 bases in the middle. The CDR3 DNA is TGTGCCAGCAACGGACGGGACCTCGAAATCGGCCCGTATGGCTACACCTTC. Residues: CASNGRDLEIGPYGYTF.

This clonotype was seen a few times. The chain links TRBV5-1 to TRBJ2-1; D is unresolved. CDR1 and CDR2 (germline): SGHRS, YFSETQ. V was shortened by 0 bases and J by 1 base, with 8 bases between the two germline ends. The CDR3 sequence is 15 residues long. Written as DNA, the CDR3 is TGCGCCAGCAGCTTGGAAGGGAATTCCTACAATGAGCAGTTCTTC. It encodes CASSLEGNSYNEQFF.

This chain links TRBV20-1 with TRBJ1-6; unclear D gene. This CDR3 has 16 amino acids. V was clipped by 1 base and J by 4 bases, with 14 bases between them. CDR1 and CDR2 from the germline V gene are DFQATT and SNEGSKA (reference sequence). The CDR3 reads CSARVPGVGYNSPLHF. For the CDR3, the DNA is TGCAGTGCTAGAGTCCCGGGAGTGGGATATAATTCACCCCTCCACTTT.

This clonotype was seen many times. The gene calls are TRBV12-3 or TRBV12-4 and TRBJ2-1; the match to TRBD2 covers 8 bases. Trimming removed 5 bases from V and 4 bases from J; junction bases left unmatched: 10. The length of the CDR3 is 16 residues. The chain's CDR3 is CASSTLGGRTYNEQFF. CDR3 coding DNA: TGTGCCAGCAGTACCCTGGGCGGGAGGACATACAATGAGCAGTTCTTC.

This clonotype showed up just a few times. The genes are TRBV28 and TRBJ2-3, with 7 bases aligning to TRBD2. The V and J ends lost 7 bases and 4 bases, in that order; junction bases with no gene match: 11. This CDR3 is 15 amino acids long. Germline CDR1 reads MDHEN; CDR2 reads SYDVKM. This CDR3 is CASTPRGLGADTQYF. The CDR3 nucleotides read TGTGCCAGCACCCCTCGAGGACTAGGCGCAGATACGCAGTATTTT. The variable domain in full, completed from reference TRBV28 and TRBJ2-3, reads DVKVTQSSRYLVKRTGEKVFLECVQDMDHENMFWYRQDPGLGLRLIYFSYDVKMKEKGDIPEGYSVSREKKERFSLILESASTNQTSMYLCASTPRGLGADTQYFGPGTRLTVL.

Points on this clonotype: At one end, the junction sequence differs from germline, possibly due to a read error. The V call is TRBV10-3, the J call TRBJ2-1, with D possibly TRBD2 on 5 matching bases. Germline values: CDR1 ENHRY, CDR2 SYGVKD. The CDR3 is 19 amino acids. The CDR3 loop is CAISESSTSRLSSYNGQFF. CDR3 nucleotides: TGTGCCATCAGTGAGTCGAGCACGAGTAGACTAAGCTCCTACAATGGGCAGTTCTTC.

This clonotype showed up just a few times. The chain uses TRBV5-1 and TRBJ2-3; D possibly corresponds to TRBD2 (6 bases). This CDR3 has 14 amino acids. Germline V gene data show CDR1 as SGHRS and CDR2 as YFSETQ. V shed 0 bases and J shed 3 bases, with 8 bases lying between them. In DNA, the CDR3 is TGCGCCAGCAGCTTGGAGGAGGGGACAGATACGCAGTATTTT. Its translation is CASSLEEGTDTQYF.

This rearrangement joins TRBV6-2 or TRBV6-3 to TRBJ2-5; D is undetermined. The V gene lost 3 bases and the J gene lost 5 bases, with 16 bases spanning the gap. The CDR3 consists of 15 residues. The V gene's germline CDR1 is MNHEY and CDR2 SVGEGT. CDR3 bases: TGTGCCAGCAGTTATGACCCCTTGGGGTCGGAGACCCAGTACTTC. The encoded protein is CASSYDPLGSETQYF.

The rearrangement links TRBV7-9 to TRBJ2-6, with 14 bases fitting TRBD2. Germline V lookup: CDR1 SEHNR, CDR2 FQNEAQ (reference sequence). The CDR3 has 18 amino acids. Unmatched junction bases numbered 6, after V lost 6 bases and J lost 2 bases. CDR3 coding DNA: TGTGCCAGCAGGAAGGGACTAGCGGGAGAACCTGGGGCCAACGTCCTGACTTTC. It codes for CASRKGLAGEPGANVLTF.

This clonotype was observed many times. The chain joins TRBV29-1 to TRBJ2-7; D possibly uses TRBD1 or TRBD2 (6 bases each). The germline V and J ends were trimmed by 3 bases and 6 bases, with 9 bases remaining between them. This CDR3 is 11 amino acids long. Germline V gene sequence: CDR1 SQVTM, CDR2 ANQGSEA. CDR3 amino acids: CSVEEGGEQYF. CDR3 coding DNA: TGCAGCGTTGAGGAGGGGGGCGAGCAGTACTTC.

The chain is built from TRBV4-1 and TRBJ2-1; D is possibly TRBD1 (6 bases). Trimming cost V 4 bases and J 5 bases, with 24 bases left between them. Germline V gene sequence: CDR1 MGHRA, CDR2 YSYEKL. The length of the CDR3 is 18 residues. The CDR3 DNA follows: TGCGCCAGCAGCCGGGGTATGGCCAGGGGAGCAAGGGACAATGAGCAGTTCTTC. This sequence encodes CASSRGMARGARDNEQFF.

The sample holds a few counts of this clonotype. The rearrangement joins TRBV27 to TRBJ1-2; the match to TRBD1 covers 8 bases. Losses at the gene ends were 3 bases for V and 7 bases for J; bases not matched to a gene: 4. The CDR3 runs to 13 residues. Per the germline V gene, CDR1 is MNHEY and CDR2 is SMNVEV (reference sequence). The CDR3 nucleotides read TGTGCCAGCAGTTTTGTCACAGGGGGTGGCTACACCTTC. This translates into CASSFVTGGGYTF.